This is a list of T cell receptor beta chains from one sample in a study of blood T cell repertoires in COVID-19. Using immunoSEQ multiplex PCR, the repertoire was profiled, and TCRdb retains in-frame clones only, with some absent. Of 95,000 to 110,000 clones listed, about 90% were seen once; the top ten hold roughly 15%. The source material was peripheral blood. These receptor sequences come from a man aged 45 to 65 with acute or convalescent COVID-19. The CDR3 runs from the conserved cysteine through the conserved F or W. A D gene is named only where the DNA matches it firmly. The size field is filled for only some rows; it gives once, few, many or a size class.

abundance: .; j_gene: TRBJ2-7; d_gene: TRBD2; v_gene: TRBV10-3; CDR3aa: CAMAGTSGRAPYEQYF; CDR3nt: TGTGCCATGGCCGGGACTAGCGGGAGAGCCCCCTACGAGCAGTACTTC
abundance: .; j_gene: TRBJ2-3; d_gene: .; v_gene: TRBV11-2; CDR3aa: CASSLDVGTDTQYF; CDR3nt: TGTGCCAGCAGCTTAGATGTCGGGACAGATACGCAGTATTTT
abundance: once; j_gene: TRBJ2-7; d_gene: .; v_gene: TRBV29-1; CDR3aa: CSVSLEGELYEQYF; CDR3nt: TGCAGCGTTTCCCTTGAGGGAGAACTCTACGAGCAGTACTTC
abundance: .; j_gene: TRBJ1-4; d_gene: .; v_gene: TRBV5-6; CDR3aa: CASSLARRDEKLFF; CDR3nt: TGTGCCAGCAGCCTTGCCAGGCGAGACGAAAAACTGTTTTTT
abundance: .; j_gene: TRBJ2-5; d_gene: .; v_gene: TRBV5-1; CDR3aa: CASSLGQAYQETQYF; CDR3nt: TGCGCCAGCAGCTTGGGACAGGCCTACCAAGAGACCCAGTACTTC
abundance: once; j_gene: TRBJ1-5; d_gene: TRBD1; v_gene: TRBV28; CDR3aa: CASSRPGQGADQPQHF; CDR3nt: TGTGCCAGCAGTCGACCGGGACAGGGGGCCGATCAGCCCCAGCATTTT
abundance: .; j_gene: TRBJ2-1; d_gene: TRBD2; v_gene: TRBV6-1; CDR3aa: CASSVAGVYNEQFF; CDR3nt: TGTGCCAGCAGTGTAGCGGGAGTCTACAATGAGCAGTTCTTC
abundance: .; j_gene: TRBJ2-7; d_gene: TRBD1; v_gene: TRBV5-6; CDR3aa: CASSLGDRFEQYF; CDR3nt: TGTGCCAGCAGCTTGGGGGACAGGTTCGAGCAGTACTTC
abundance: .; j_gene: TRBJ2-5; d_gene: TRBD2; v_gene: TRBV5-1; CDR3aa: CASSSGTSQWETQYF; CDR3nt: TGCGCCAGCAGCTCCGGGACTAGTCAGTGGGAGACCCAGTACTTC
abundance: .; j_gene: TRBJ2-1; d_gene: .; v_gene: TRBV24-1; CDR3aa: CATRSSRGINEQFF; CDR3nt: TGTGCCACCAGGTCCTCTCGGGGTATCAATGAGCAGTTCTTC
abundance: .; j_gene: TRBJ2-1; d_gene: .; v_gene: TRBV5-1; CDR3aa: CASSLGARGGEEQFF; CDR3nt: TGCGCCAGCAGCTTGGGGGCCCGAGGGGGAGAGGAGCAGTTCTTC
abundance: .; j_gene: TRBJ1-1; d_gene: .; v_gene: TRBV10-3; CDR3aa: CAISATGSSEAFF; CDR3nt: TGTGCCATCAGTGCGACAGGCTCCAGTGAAGCTTTCTTT
abundance: .; j_gene: TRBJ2-1; d_gene: TRBD1; v_gene: TRBV7-9; CDR3aa: CATPSRDRGNEQFF; CDR3nt: TGTGCCACTCCATCTCGGGACAGGGGAAATGAGCAGTTCTTC
abundance: few; j_gene: TRBJ1-6; d_gene: .; v_gene: TRBV5-1; CDR3aa: CASSLGQRILNSPLHF; CDR3nt: TGCGCCAGCAGCCTTGGACAGCGCATATTAAATTCACCCCTCCACTTT
abundance: .; j_gene: TRBJ2-7; d_gene: TRBD1; v_gene: TRBV5-1; CDR3aa: CASSLEGQGAGEQYF; CDR3nt: TGCGCCAGCAGCTTGGAGGGACAGGGGGCAGGGGAGCAGTACTTC
abundance: .; j_gene: TRBJ2-3; d_gene: TRBD1; v_gene: TRBV7-9; CDR3aa: CAGSRQGSDTQYF; CDR3nt: TGTGCCGGAAGCCGACAGGGGTCAGATACGCAGTATTTT
abundance: .; j_gene: TRBJ2-5; d_gene: TRBD1; v_gene: TRBV10-3; CDR3aa: CAISVQGAGETQYF; CDR3nt: TGTGCCATCAGTGTACAGGGGGCAGGAGAGACCCAGTACTTC
abundance: once; j_gene: TRBJ1-1; d_gene: .; v_gene: TRBV19; CDR3aa: CASTEGPPGTEAFF; CDR3nt: TGTGCCAGTACCGAAGGTCCCCCCGGGACTGAAGCTTTCTTT
abundance: .; j_gene: TRBJ1-2; d_gene: .; v_gene: TRBV5-1; CDR3aa: CASSLDRGVNYGYTF; CDR3nt: TGCGCCAGCAGCTTGGATCGGGGGGTTAACTATGGCTACACCTTC
abundance: .; j_gene: TRBJ2-7; d_gene: TRBD1; v_gene: TRBV18; CDR3aa: CASSGTGVRYEQYF; CDR3nt: TGTGCCAGCTCAGGGACAGGGGTAAGGTACGAGCAGTACTTC
abundance: .; j_gene: TRBJ2-2; d_gene: .; v_gene: TRBV10-3; CDR3aa: CAISRANTGELFF; CDR3nt: TGTGCCATCAGCAGGGCGAACACCGGGGAGCTGTTTTTT
abundance: .; j_gene: TRBJ2-1; d_gene: TRBD2; v_gene: TRBV7-9; CDR3aa: CASTPSGLAGGKEQFF; CDR3nt: TGTGCCAGCACCCCCTCGGGACTAGCGGGTGGTAAGGAGCAGTTCTTC
abundance: .; j_gene: TRBJ2-5; d_gene: TRBD2; v_gene: TRBV19; CDR3aa: CASSISREPGETQYF; CDR3nt: TGTGCCAGTAGTATCTCGCGGGAGCCGGGAGAGACCCAGTACTTC
abundance: .; j_gene: TRBJ2-7; d_gene: TRBD2; v_gene: TRBV13; CDR3aa: CASSLGRLAGGDEQYF; CDR3nt: TGTGCCAGCAGCTTAGGAAGACTAGCGGGAGGTGACGAGCAGTACTTC
abundance: .; j_gene: TRBJ1-4; d_gene: TRBD1; v_gene: TRBV28; CDR3aa: CASNRAGGEKLFF; CDR3nt: TGTGCCAGCAATCGGGCAGGGGGTGAAAAACTGTTTTTT
abundance: .; j_gene: TRBJ2-7; d_gene: .; v_gene: TRBV4-1; CDR3aa: CASSHFGLRGSYEQYF; CDR3nt: TGCGCCAGCAGCCACTTCGGACTCCGGGGCTCCTACGAGCAGTACTTC
abundance: .; j_gene: TRBJ2-2; d_gene: TRBD1; v_gene: TRBV10-1; CDR3aa: CASRTGFTGELFF; CDR3nt: TGCGCCAGTAGGACAGGGTTCACCGGGGAGCTGTTTTTT
abundance: .; j_gene: TRBJ2-2; d_gene: .; v_gene: TRBV5-1; CDR3aa: CASSQPRQGGTGELFF; CDR3nt: TGCGCCAGCAGCCAGCCGAGACAGGGAGGTACCGGGGAGCTGTTTTTT
abundance: .; j_gene: TRBJ1-2; d_gene: .; v_gene: TRBV18; CDR3aa: CASSPDKNYGYTF; CDR3nt: TGTGCCAGCTCACCAGACAAAAACTATGGCTACACCTTC
abundance: once; j_gene: TRBJ2-7; d_gene: TRBD1; v_gene: TRBV6-5; CDR3aa: CASSYSQGAGEQYF; CDR3nt: TGTGCCAGCAGTTACTCACAGGGGGCGGGCGAGCAGTACTTC
abundance: .; j_gene: TRBJ1-1; d_gene: .; v_gene: TRBV11-3; CDR3aa: CASSNNRATEAFF; CDR3nt: TGTGCCAGCAGCAACAACAGGGCCACTGAAGCTTTCTTT
abundance: .; j_gene: TRBJ2-3; d_gene: .; v_gene: TRBV7-9; CDR3aa: CASSSPGGSTDTQYF; CDR3nt: TGTGCCAGCAGCTCCCCGGGCGGGAGCACAGATACGCAGTATTTT
abundance: .; j_gene: TRBJ1-2; d_gene: TRBD1; v_gene: TRBV28; CDR3aa: CASRRGQGRGYTF; CDR3nt: TGTGCCAGCAGGAGAGGACAGGGTAGGGGCTACACCTTC
abundance: .; j_gene: TRBJ2-1; d_gene: TRBD2; v_gene: TRBV5-4; CDR3aa: CASTSAGVDNNEQFF; CDR3nt: TGTGCCAGCACCTCAGCGGGAGTCGATAACAATGAGCAGTTCTTC
abundance: once; j_gene: TRBJ2-2; d_gene: .; v_gene: TRBV5-5; CDR3aa: CASSLVEVTGELFF; CDR3nt: TGTGCCAGCAGCTTGGTTGAGGTCACCGGGGAGCTGTTTTTT
abundance: .; j_gene: TRBJ2-3; d_gene: .; v_gene: TRBV7-2; CDR3aa: CASSPGSSDTQYF; CDR3nt: TGTGCCAGCAGCCCGGGGAGTTCAGATACGCAGTATTTT
abundance: .; j_gene: TRBJ1-5; d_gene: TRBD1; v_gene: TRBV6-2/TRBV6-3; CDR3aa: CASSYRQGGQPQHF; CDR3nt: TGTGCCAGCAGTTACCGACAGGGTGGCCAGCCCCAGCATTTT
abundance: .; j_gene: TRBJ2-5; d_gene: .; v_gene: TRBV5-1; CDR3aa: CASRETSRQETQYF; CDR3nt: TGCGCCAGCAGGGAGACTAGTCGGCAAGAGACCCAGTACTTC
abundance: .; j_gene: TRBJ1-2; d_gene: .; v_gene: TRBV5-1; CDR3aa: CASSLGGKANYGYTF; CDR3nt: TGCGCCAGCAGCTTGGGAGGGAAAGCTAACTATGGCTACACCTTC
abundance: once; j_gene: TRBJ2-2; d_gene: .; v_gene: TRBV5-6; CDR3aa: CASKAVRYTGELFF; CDR3nt: TGTGCCAGCAAGGCGGTTCGGTACACCGGGGAGCTGTTTTTT
abundance: .; j_gene: TRBJ2-7; d_gene: .; v_gene: TRBV3-1/TRBV3-2; CDR3aa: CASSQDLAPRRYEQYF; CDR3nt: TGTGCCAGCAGCCAAGATCTGGCCCCTCGCCGATACGAGCAGTACTTC
abundance: few; j_gene: TRBJ2-5; d_gene: .; v_gene: TRBV4-1; CDR3aa: CASSQVGSVQETQYF; CDR3nt: TGCGCCAGCAGCCAAGTGGGTAGCGTCCAAGAGACCCAGTACTTC
abundance: .; j_gene: TRBJ2-3; d_gene: TRBD2; v_gene: TRBV6-5; CDR3aa: CASSSARAGRTDTQYF; CDR3nt: TGTGCCAGCAGTTCCGCCCGAGCGGGACGCACAGATACGCAGTATTTT
abundance: .; j_gene: TRBJ2-1; d_gene: TRBD2; v_gene: TRBV27; CDR3aa: CASSSGTSGNEQFF; CDR3nt: TGTGCCAGCAGTAGCGGGACTAGCGGCAATGAGCAGTTCTTC
abundance: .; j_gene: TRBJ1-1; d_gene: .; v_gene: TRBV2; CDR3aa: CASSPTTVSNTEAFF; CDR3nt: TGTGCCAGCAGTCCAACGACAGTTTCGAACACTGAAGCTTTCTTT
abundance: .; j_gene: TRBJ2-2; d_gene: TRBD1; v_gene: TRBV19; CDR3aa: CASSVTGGRGTGELFF; CDR3nt: TGTGCCAGTAGTGTTACAGGGGGCAGGGGCACCGGGGAGCTGTTTTTT
abundance: .; j_gene: TRBJ1-5; d_gene: TRBD1; v_gene: TRBV28; CDR3aa: CASRSRQGSNQPQHF; CDR3nt: TGTGCCAGCAGATCCCGACAGGGTAGCAATCAGCCCCAGCATTTT
abundance: once; j_gene: TRBJ1-1; d_gene: .; v_gene: TRBV11-2; CDR3aa: CASSLDWAANTEAFF; CDR3nt: TGTGCCAGCAGCTTAGATTGGGCAGCCAACACTGAAGCTTTCTTT
abundance: .; j_gene: TRBJ2-2; d_gene: .; v_gene: TRBV19; CDR3aa: CASSITGSNTGELFF; CDR3nt: TGTGCCAGTAGTATCACAGGTTCGAACACCGGGGAGCTGTTTTTT
abundance: .; j_gene: TRBJ2-6; d_gene: .; v_gene: TRBV21-1; CDR3aa: CASSSRLAGGLGANVLTF; CDR3nt: TGTGCCAGCAGCTCCCGACTAGCGGGAGGGTTAGGGGCCAACGTCCTGACTTTC
abundance: .; j_gene: TRBJ2-6; d_gene: .; v_gene: TRBV3-1/TRBV3-2; CDR3aa: CASSPLGPQYVLTF; CDR3nt: TGTGCCAGCAGCCCCCTGGGGCCGCAGTACGTCCTGACTTTC
abundance: .; j_gene: TRBJ2-3; d_gene: TRBD2; v_gene: TRBV3-1/TRBV3-2; CDR3aa: CASSQEPSGFPSGTDTQYF; CDR3nt: TGTGCCAGCAGCCAAGAGCCTAGCGGATTTCCCAGTGGCACAGATACGCAGTATTTT
abundance: .; j_gene: TRBJ2-7; d_gene: TRBD2; v_gene: TRBV5-4; CDR3aa: CASSFPGLASSYEQYF; CDR3nt: TGTGCCAGCAGCTTCCCGGGACTAGCGTCTTCCTACGAGCAGTACTTC
abundance: .; j_gene: TRBJ2-2; d_gene: .; v_gene: TRBV6-4; CDR3aa: CASSDEYFTGELFF; CDR3nt: TGTGCCAGCAGTGACGAGTATTTCACCGGGGAGCTGTTTTTT
abundance: .; j_gene: TRBJ1-4; d_gene: .; v_gene: TRBV5-5; CDR3aa: CASSPGLDNEKLFF; CDR3nt: TGTGCCAGCAGCCCTGGACTCGATAATGAAAAACTGTTTTTT